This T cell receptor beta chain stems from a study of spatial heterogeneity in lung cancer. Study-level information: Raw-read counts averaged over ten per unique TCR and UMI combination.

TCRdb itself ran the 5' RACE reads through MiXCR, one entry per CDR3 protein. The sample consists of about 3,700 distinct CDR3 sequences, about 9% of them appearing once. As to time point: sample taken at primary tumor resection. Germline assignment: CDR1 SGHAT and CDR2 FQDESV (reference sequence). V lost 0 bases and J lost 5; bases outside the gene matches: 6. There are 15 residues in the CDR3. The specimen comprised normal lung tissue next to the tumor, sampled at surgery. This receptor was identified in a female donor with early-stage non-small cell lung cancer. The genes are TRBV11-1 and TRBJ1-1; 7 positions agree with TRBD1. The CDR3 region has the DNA TGTGCCAGCAGCTTAGCCGGGACAGAAGGAACTGAAGCTTTCTTT. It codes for CASSLAGTEGTEAFF.